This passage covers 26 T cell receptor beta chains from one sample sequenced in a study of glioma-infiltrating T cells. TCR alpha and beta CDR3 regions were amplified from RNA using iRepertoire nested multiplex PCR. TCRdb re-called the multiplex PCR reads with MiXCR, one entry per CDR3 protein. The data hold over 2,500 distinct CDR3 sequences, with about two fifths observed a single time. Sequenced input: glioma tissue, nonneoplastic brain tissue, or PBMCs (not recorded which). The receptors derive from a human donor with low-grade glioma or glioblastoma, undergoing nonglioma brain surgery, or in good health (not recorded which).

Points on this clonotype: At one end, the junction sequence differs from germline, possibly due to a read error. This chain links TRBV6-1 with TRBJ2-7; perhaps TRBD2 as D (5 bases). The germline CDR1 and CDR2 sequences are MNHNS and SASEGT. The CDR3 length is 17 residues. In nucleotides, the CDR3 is TGTGCCAGCAGTTTTGACTTGGGAGTTCGGGTCACAGATACGCAGTATTTC. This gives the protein CASSFDLGVRVTDTQYF.

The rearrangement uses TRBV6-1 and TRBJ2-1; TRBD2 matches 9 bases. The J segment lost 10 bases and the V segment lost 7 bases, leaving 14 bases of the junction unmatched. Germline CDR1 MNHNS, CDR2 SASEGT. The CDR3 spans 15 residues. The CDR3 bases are TGTGCCAGCATGACAGGGACTAGCAAGAGTGGGGAGCAGTTCTTC. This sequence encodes CASMTGTSKSGEQFF.

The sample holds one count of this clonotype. The CDR3 loop is CSASRGHSYNEQYF. The DNA of the CDR3 is TGCAGTGCTAGTAGGGGGCACTCCTACAACGAGCAGTACTTC. The chain has TRBV20-1 and TRBJ2-7, with TRBD1 matching 7 bases. The CDR3 extends over 14 amino acids. CDR1 and CDR2 (germline): DFQATT, SNEGSKA (reference sequence). Trimming removed 3 bases from V and 5 bases from J; junction bases left unmatched: 10.

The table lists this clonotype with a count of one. CDR3 DNA sequence: TGCAGTGCACAGATAGCGGAGTACAATGAGCAGTTCTTC. Its protein is CSAQIAEYNEQFF. The V gene is TRBV20-1, the J gene TRBJ2-1; tentative D call: TRBD2 (6 bases). With 6 bases removed from V and 4 bases from J, the gap between germline ends came to 13 bases. Germline CDR1 and CDR2: DFQATT and SNEGSKA (reference sequence). CDR3 size: 13 residues.

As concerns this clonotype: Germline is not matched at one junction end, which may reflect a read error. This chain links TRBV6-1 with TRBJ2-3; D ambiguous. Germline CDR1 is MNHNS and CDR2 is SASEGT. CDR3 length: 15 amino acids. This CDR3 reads CAGSEMALGTDTQYF. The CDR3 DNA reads TGTGCCGGCAGTGAAATGGCGCTCGGCACAGATACGCAGTATTTT.

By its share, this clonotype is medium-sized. The DNA for the CDR3 is TGCAGTGCGATCGGGGTTTGGGCAGATACGCAGTATTTT. As protein: CSAIGVWADTQYF. This chain connects TRBV20-1 to TRBJ2-3, with D possibly being TRBD2 (5 bases). The CDR3 totals 13 residues. V was pared by 6 bases and J by 4 bases, with 14 bases between. Germline assignment: CDR1 DFQATT and CDR2 SNEGSKA (reference sequence).

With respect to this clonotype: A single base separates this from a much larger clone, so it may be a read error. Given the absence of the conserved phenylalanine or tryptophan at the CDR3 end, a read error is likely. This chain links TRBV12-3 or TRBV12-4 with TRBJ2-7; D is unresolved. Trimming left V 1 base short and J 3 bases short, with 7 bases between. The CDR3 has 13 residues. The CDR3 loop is CASSLGRNYEQYS. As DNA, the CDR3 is TGTGCCAGCAGTTTAGGAAGAAACTACGAGCAGTACTCC.

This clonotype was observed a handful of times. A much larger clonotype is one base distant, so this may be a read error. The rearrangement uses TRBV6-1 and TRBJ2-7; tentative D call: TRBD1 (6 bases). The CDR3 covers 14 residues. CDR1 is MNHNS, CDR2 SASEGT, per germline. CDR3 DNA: TGTGCCAGCAGTCCCCGACAGGAAACCTACGGGCAGTACTTC. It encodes CASSPRQETYGQYF.

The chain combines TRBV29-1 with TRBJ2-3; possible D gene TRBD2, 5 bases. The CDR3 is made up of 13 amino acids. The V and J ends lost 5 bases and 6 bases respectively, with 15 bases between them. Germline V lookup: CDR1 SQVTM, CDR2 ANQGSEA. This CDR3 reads CSVFGELSDTQYF. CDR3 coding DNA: TGCAGCGTTTTCGGGGAGTTGTCGGATACGCAGTATTTT.

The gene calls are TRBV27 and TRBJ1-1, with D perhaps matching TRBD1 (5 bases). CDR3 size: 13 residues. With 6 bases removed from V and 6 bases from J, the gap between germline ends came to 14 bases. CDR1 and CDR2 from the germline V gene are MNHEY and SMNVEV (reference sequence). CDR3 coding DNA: TGTGCCAGCAGCCCGACAGAGGAATCTGAAGCTTTCTTT. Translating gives CASSPTEESEAFF.

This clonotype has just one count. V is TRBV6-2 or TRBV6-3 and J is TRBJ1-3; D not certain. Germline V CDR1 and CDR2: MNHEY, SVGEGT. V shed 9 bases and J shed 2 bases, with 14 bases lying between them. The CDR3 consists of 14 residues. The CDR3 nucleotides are TGTGCCAGATCAGCAAGTTTGGCTGGAAACACCATATATTTT. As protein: CARSASLAGNTIYF.

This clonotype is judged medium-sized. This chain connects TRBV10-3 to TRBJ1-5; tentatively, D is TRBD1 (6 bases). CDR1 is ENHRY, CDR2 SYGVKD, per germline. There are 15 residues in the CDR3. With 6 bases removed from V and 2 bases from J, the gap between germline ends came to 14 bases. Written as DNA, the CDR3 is TGTGCCATCAGCACAGGGCTGCAGGGCAATCAGCCCCAGCATTTT. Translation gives CAISTGLQGNQPQHF.

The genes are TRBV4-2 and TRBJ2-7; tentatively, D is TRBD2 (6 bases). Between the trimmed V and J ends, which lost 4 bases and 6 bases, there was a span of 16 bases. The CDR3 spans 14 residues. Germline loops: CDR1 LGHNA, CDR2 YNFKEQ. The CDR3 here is CASSRGTSWGEQYF. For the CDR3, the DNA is TGTGCCAGCAGCCGCGGGACTTCTTGGGGCGAGCAGTACTTC.

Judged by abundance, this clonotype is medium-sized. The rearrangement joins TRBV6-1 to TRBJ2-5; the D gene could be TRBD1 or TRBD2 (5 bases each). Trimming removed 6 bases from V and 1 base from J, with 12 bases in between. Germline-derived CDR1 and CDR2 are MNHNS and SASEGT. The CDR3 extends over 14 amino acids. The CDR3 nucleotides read TGTGCCAGCAGGGGTTGGGACGCCCAAGAGACCCAGTACTTC. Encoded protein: CASRGWDAQETQYF.

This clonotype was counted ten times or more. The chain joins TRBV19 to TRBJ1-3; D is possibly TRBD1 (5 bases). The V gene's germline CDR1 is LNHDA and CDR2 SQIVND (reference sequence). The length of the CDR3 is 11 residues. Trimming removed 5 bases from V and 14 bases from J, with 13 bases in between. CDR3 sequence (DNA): TGTGCCAGTAGTGAGGGGACGGAGCTATATTTT. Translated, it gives CASSEGTELYF.

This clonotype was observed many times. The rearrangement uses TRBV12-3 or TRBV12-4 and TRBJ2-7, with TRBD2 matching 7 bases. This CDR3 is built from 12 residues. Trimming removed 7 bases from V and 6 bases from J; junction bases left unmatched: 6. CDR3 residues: CASNLREGEQYF. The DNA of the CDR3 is TGTGCCAGCAACCTCAGGGAGGGCGAGCAGTACTTC.

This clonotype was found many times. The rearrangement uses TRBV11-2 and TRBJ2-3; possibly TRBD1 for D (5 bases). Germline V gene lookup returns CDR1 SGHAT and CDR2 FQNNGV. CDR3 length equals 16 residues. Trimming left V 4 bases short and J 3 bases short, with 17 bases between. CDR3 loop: CASSWGLELGTDTQYF. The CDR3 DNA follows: TGTGCCAGCAGCTGGGGCCTAGAGTTGGGAACAGATACGCAGTATTTT. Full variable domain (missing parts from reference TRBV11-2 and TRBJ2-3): EAGVAQSPRYKIIEKRQSVAFWCNPISGHATLYWYQQILGQGPKLLIQFQNNGVVDDSQLPKDRFSAERLKGVDSTLKIQPAKLEDSAVYLCASSWGLELGTDTQYFGPGTRLTVL.

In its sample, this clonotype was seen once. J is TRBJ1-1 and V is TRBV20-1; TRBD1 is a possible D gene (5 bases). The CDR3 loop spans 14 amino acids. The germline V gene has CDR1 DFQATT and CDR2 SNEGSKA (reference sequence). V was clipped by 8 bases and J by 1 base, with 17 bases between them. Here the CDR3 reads CSNRDLKGNTEAFF. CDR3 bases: TGCAGTAATAGGGACCTAAAGGGGAACACTGAAGCTTTCTTT.

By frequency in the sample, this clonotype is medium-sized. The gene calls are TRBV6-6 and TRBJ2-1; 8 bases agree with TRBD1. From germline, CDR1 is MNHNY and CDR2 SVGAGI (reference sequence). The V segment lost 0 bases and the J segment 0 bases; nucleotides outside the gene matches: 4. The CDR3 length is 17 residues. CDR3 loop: CASSYSRGPSSYNEQFF. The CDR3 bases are TGTGCCAGCAGTTACTCCAGGGGGCCGAGCTCCTACAATGAGCAGTTCTTC.

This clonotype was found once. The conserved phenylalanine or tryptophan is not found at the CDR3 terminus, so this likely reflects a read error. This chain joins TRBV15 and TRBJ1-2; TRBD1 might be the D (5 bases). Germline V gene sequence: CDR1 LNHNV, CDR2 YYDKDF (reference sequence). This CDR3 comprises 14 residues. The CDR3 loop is CATSRDGGNYGYTL. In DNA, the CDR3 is TGTGCCACTAGCAGAGATGGGGGAAACTATGGCTACACCCTC.

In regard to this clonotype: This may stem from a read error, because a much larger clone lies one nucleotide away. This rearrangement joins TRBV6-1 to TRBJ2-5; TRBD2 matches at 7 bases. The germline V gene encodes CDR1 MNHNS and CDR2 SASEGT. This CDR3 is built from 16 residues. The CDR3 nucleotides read TGCGCCAGCAGGGCCCGTGGAGCGGGGCCTAAAGATACCCAGTACTTC. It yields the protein CASRARGAGPKDTQYF.

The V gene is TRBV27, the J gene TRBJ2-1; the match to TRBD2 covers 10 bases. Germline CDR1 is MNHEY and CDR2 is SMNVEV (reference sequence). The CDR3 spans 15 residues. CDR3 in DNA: TGTGCTCCAGATGGGACTAGCGTGGGGGACAATGAGCAGTTCTTC. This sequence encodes CAPDGTSVGDNEQFF.

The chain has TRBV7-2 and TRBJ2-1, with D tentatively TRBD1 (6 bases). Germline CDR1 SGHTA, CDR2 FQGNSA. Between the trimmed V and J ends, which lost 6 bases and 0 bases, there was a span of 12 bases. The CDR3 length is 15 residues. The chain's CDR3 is CASRARDNSYNEQFF. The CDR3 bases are TGTGCCAGCAGGGCCCGGGACAACTCCTACAATGAGCAGTTCTTC.

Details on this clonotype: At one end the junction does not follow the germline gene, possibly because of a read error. The CDR3 loop reads CASSHAGGPHEKYF. The CDR3 nucleotides are TGTGCCAGCAGCCACGCGGGGGGGCCTCACGAGAAGTACTTT. The V gene is TRBV27, the J gene TRBJ2-7; 9 nucleotides agree with TRBD2. This CDR3 spans 14 amino acids. Germline lookup yields CDR1 MNHEY and CDR2 SMNVEV (reference sequence).

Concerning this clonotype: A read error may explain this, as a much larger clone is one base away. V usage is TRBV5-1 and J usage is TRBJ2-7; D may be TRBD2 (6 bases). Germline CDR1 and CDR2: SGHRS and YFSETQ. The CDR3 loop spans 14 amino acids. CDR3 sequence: CASILGGAGYEQYF. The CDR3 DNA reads TGCGCCAGCATCTTGGGGGGAGCGGGTTACGAGCAGTACTTC.

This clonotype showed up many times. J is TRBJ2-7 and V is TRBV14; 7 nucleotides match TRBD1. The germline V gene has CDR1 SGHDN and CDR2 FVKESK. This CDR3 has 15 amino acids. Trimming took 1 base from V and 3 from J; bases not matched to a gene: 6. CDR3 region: CASSQVGQGDYEQYF. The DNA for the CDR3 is TGTGCCAGCAGCCAAGTCGGGCAGGGGGACTACGAGCAGTACTTC.